This T cell receptor beta chain was recorded in a study of blood T cell repertoires in COVID-19. Study details: Sites across the United States, Italy and Spain contributed samples from acute and convalescent COVID-19. T cells, B-cell-depleted T cells, or PBMCs supplied cDNA or gDNA.

Germline V gene sequence: CDR1 SGHRS, CDR2 YFSETQ. This CDR3 has 15 amino acids. V was pared by 4 bases and J by 3 bases, with 9 bases of the junction left unmatched. Source study methods: Nucleated cell counts were estimated from reference gene primer amplification. Clones were sequenced by immunoSEQ multiplex PCR, and TCRdb holds only the in-frame ones, with some missing. The DNA was the basis for D and trimming; V, J and clone size are from that table. The sample has 140,000 to 150,000 clones, over 75% seen once; the top ten hold 44%. The chain is built from TRBV5-1 and TRBJ1-1; 7 nucleotides match TRBD1. The source is a human donor in a cohort sampled during active COVID-19. The sample comprised peripheral blood. The CDR3: CASSTRQGWDTEAFF. DNA of the CDR3: TGCGCCAGCAGCACCCGACAGGGCTGGGACACTGAAGCTTTCTTT. The variable domain in full, completed from reference TRBV5-1 and TRBJ1-1, reads KAGVTQTPRYLIKTRGQQVTLSCSPISGHRSVSWYQQTPGQGLQFLFEYFSETQRNKGNFPGRFSGRQFSNSRSEMNVSTLELGDSALYLCASSTRQGWDTEAFFGQGTRLTVV.